This T cell receptor beta chain is drawn from a study of T cell responses to AZD1222 COVID-19 vaccine. Whole-study findings and limits: Across spike, vaccine-associated CD4 TCRs were found, dominant at 160-218 and 743-854. The study sampled repertoires only after the peak T cell response.

V lost 0 bases, J lost 2 bases, and 14 bases lay in between. This CDR3 contains 17 residues. CDR1 MNHEY and CDR2 SVGEGT come from the germline V gene. In the case of this clone: Its antigen remains unknown.

Profiling relied on immunoSEQ multiplex PCR, and the TCRdb table lists in-frame clones only, not all of them. The data contain 95,000 to 150,000 clones, around nine tenths of them seen just once; the ten biggest clones take up more than 9.5%. This clonotype originated in an adult in good health. Sample: peripheral blood, taken on day 0 of MenACWY control vaccination. The chain recombines TRBV6-2 or TRBV6-3 with TRBJ1-5; D call uncertain. CDR3 residues: CASSYSSTGLGNQPQHF. CDR3 coding DNA: TGTGCCAGCAGTTACTCGAGTACGGGTCTGGGCAATCAGCCCCAGCATTTT.